This T cell receptor (beta chain) was recorded in a study of cytomegalovirus exposure and HLA in healthy donors. The study, taken as a whole, reports: Looking again later, the authors saw that most CMV-associated TCR beta chains seemed HLA-restricted. In most subjects, TCR beta sequences reportedly gave accurate predictions of HLA-A and HLA-B alleles.

CDR3 length: 20 amino acids. In germline, CDR1 is MRHNA, CDR2 SNTAGT. V gave up 4 bases and J gave up 3 bases; unmatched junction bases: 16. Vbeta (60) and Jbeta (13) primers were used in the PCR. Using immunoSEQ multiplex PCR, the repertoire was profiled, and TCRdb retains in-frame clones only, with some absent. The repertoire includes about 140,000 clones, 76% of them detected once, and about 1.7% sits in the top ten. With respect to this clone: Its antigen is unknown.

The receptor's source is a middle-aged man in good health and CMV-seronegative. This sequence joins TRBV6-4 and TRBJ2-3, with 13 bases matching TRBD2. Sequencing was carried out using PBMCs. The CDR3 DNA reads as TGTGCCAGCAGTGCCCGCTGGACTAGCGGGAGAAGGTTTAAGACAGATACGCAGTATTTT. This codes for CASSARWTSGRRFKTDTQYF.